The 5 T cell receptor beta chains presented below share a single source sample, sequenced in a study of blood T cell repertoires in COVID-19. TCRdb's table, derived via immunoSEQ multiplex PCR, lists solely in-frame clones and lacks some. The data show more than 200,000 clones, with roughly 84% seen just once and roughly 10% held by the top ten. The sequenced material came from peripheral blood. The source is a woman of 80 years or more with COVID-19, enrolled during active disease.

V is TRBV5-1 and J is TRBJ1-2; the match to TRBD1 covers 7 bases. Germline-derived CDR1 and CDR2 are SGHRS and YFSETQ. With 4 bases clipped from V and 5 bases from J, the junction kept 8 bases outside the gene matches. The CDR3 is 14 residues long. The CDR3 region is CASSPGQQLYGYTF. The CDR3 DNA is TGCGCCAGCAGCCCGGGACAGCAGTTATATGGCTACACCTTC.

This chain connects TRBV3-1 (or the pseudogene TRBV3-2) to TRBJ2-5; tentative D call: TRBD2 (6 bases). From germline, CDR1 is LGHDT and CDR2 YNNKEL (reference sequence). Trimming took off 1 base at V and 2 bases at J, with 11 bases between the two ends. The CDR3 is made up of 15 amino acids. DNA for the CDR3: TGTGCCAGCAGCCAAGGGGGCGGGATGCAAGAGACCCAGTACTTC. It specifies CASSQGGGMQETQYF.

The J gene is TRBJ2-2, the V gene TRBV24-1; D may be TRBD2 (6 bases). V lost 7 bases and J lost 1, with 9 bases in between. Per germline, CDR1 KGHDR and CDR2 SFDVKD. The CDR3 totals 14 residues. The CDR3 nucleotides are TGTGCCACCAGCGCGGGACGGAACACCGGGGAGCTGTTTTTT. Protein product: CATSAGRNTGELFF.

The gene calls are TRBV20-1 and TRBJ1-6; 7 nucleotides line up with TRBD1. This CDR3 is 10 amino acids long. CDR1 is DFQATT, CDR2 SNEGSKA, per germline (reference sequence). The CDR3 bases are TGCGCAGGGGGGTCTCATCCCCTCCACTTT. The encoded protein is CAGGSHPLHF.

The gene calls are TRBV28 and TRBJ1-5; perhaps TRBD1 as D (5 bases). CDR1 and CDR2 (germline): MDHEN, SYDVKM. This CDR3 comprises 16 residues. Deletions cut 6 bases from V and 3 bases from J, with 18 bases between. Here the CDR3 reads CASSPRTGGYNQPQHF. The CDR3 coding sequence is TGTGCCAGCAGCCCTCGGACGGGGGGGTACAATCAGCCCCAGCATTTT.